The clone carrying this T cell receptor beta chain was seen at least ten times. The data belong to a study of T cells in Graves' hyperthyroidism and ophthalmopathy. TCR beta CDR3 region amplification was performed from RNA transcripts. HTBI primers were the set used in a first-round RT-PCR of the TCR CDR3. TCRdb ran MiXCR on the multiplex PCR reads and lists one entry per CDR3 protein. The table has under 450,000 distinct CDR3 sequences, less than 15% seen once. The TCR originated in a man aged 25-40 years with Graves' hyperthyroidism that later progressed to Graves' ophthalmopathy. The sample consisted of blood.

Here the CDR3 DNA reads TGCAGTGCTAGAGATCGATCGGGGAGCACAGATACGCAGTATTTT. Its translation: CSARDRSGSTDTQYF. This chain uses TRBV20-1 with TRBJ2-3, with a weak D call TRBD2 (5 bases). The V end was cut by 0 bases, the J end by 0 bases, with 10 bases between. Germline assignment: CDR1 DFQATT and CDR2 SNEGSKA (reference sequence). The CDR3 is 15 amino acids.